The rows below give T cell receptor gamma chains drawn from one sample of a study of Vδ1+ human thymocytes. TCRdb applied CATT to the multiplex PCR reads for clone calling. The table lists tens of thousands of gamma-chain clones, around 18% of them singletons. The sequencing input was Vdelta1+ gamma-delta thymocytes from the thymus. Receptor source: a boy under three years old who had congenital heart surgery. CDR3s include the opening cysteine and the closing phenylalanine or tryptophan. Not all rows give a size; the values are once, few, many and, for expanded clones, a class.

TRGV5,TRGJ1/TRGJ2,few,TGTGCCACCTGGGACGTCGATAGGTATAAGAAACTCTTT,CATWDVDRYKKLF
TRGV9,TRGJ1/TRGJ2,.,TGTGCCTTGTGGGAGGGCGAGAAACTCTTT,CALWEGEKLF
TRGV2,TRGJ1/TRGJ2,few,TGTGCCACCTGGGACGAGTCTAGTAAGAAACTCTTT,CATWDESSKKLF
TRGV2,TRGJ1/TRGJ2,medium-sized,TGTGCCACCTGGGACGGGCCGTATAAGAAACTCTTT,CATWDGPYKKLF
TRGV2,TRGJ1/TRGJ2,few,TGTGCCACCTGGGTTGACAAGAAACTCTTT,CATWVDKKLF
TRGV9,TRGJ1/TRGJ2,medium-sized,TGTGCCTTGTGGGAGACCTATAAGAAACTCTTT,CALWETYKKLF
TRGV5,TRGJP2,few,TGTGCCACCTGGGACAGGCGGCGGGATTGGATCAAGACGTTT,CATWDRRRDWIKTF
TRGV9,TRGJP,few,TGTGCCTTGTGGGAGGTGCACTGTTTCGGTCAAGAGTTGGGCAAAAAAATCAAGGTATTT,CALWEVHCFGQELGKKIKVF
TRGV9,TRGJ1/TRGJ2,.,TGTGCCTTGTGGGATGATCTTTATTATAAGAAACTCTTT,CALWDDLYYKKLF
TRGV4,TRGJ1/TRGJ2,.,TGTGCCACCTGGGATGGAACTTATAAGAAACTCTTT,CATWDGTYKKLF
TRGV3,TRGJ1/TRGJ2,.,TGTGCCACCTGGGACGCATCTTCAAATTATTATAAGAAACTCTTT,CATWDASSNYYKKLF
TRGV9,TRGJ1/TRGJ2,.,TGTGCCTTGTGGGAGGTGCTTGAGAAACTCTTT,CALWEVLEKLF
TRGV3,TRGJ1/TRGJ2,.,TGTGCCACCTGGGACGTCTGTTATAAGAAACTCTTT,CATWDVCYKKLF
TRGV2,TRGJP2,few,TGTGCCACCTGGGACGGAAGTGATTGGATCAAGACGTTT,CATWDGSDWIKTF
TRGV5,TRGJ1/TRGJ2,.,TGTGCCACCTGGGACAGGCCCATTTTGCATTATTATAAGAAACTCTTT,CATWDRPILHYYKKLF
TRGV8,TRGJP2,.,TGTGCCACCTGGGATAGCGCTGATGGTGATTGGATCAAGACGTTT,CATWDSADGDWIKTF
TRGV4,TRGJ1/TRGJ2,few,TGTGCCACCTGGGACGTTCAGGAATATAAGAAACTCTTT,CATWDVQEYKKLF
TRGV4,TRGJ1/TRGJ2,.,TGTGCCACCTGGGACGGAGGGATTTATTATAAGAAACTCTTT,CATWDGGIYYKKLF
TRGV4,TRGJ1/TRGJ2,few,TGTGCCACCTGGGATGTGAATAAGAAACTCTTT,CATWDVNKKLF
TRGV5,TRGJ1/TRGJ2,.,TGTGCCACCTGGGACAGGGGGCGTTATTATAAGAAACTCTTT,CATWDRGRYYKKLF
TRGV4,TRGJ1/TRGJ2,few,TGTGCCACCTGGGACAGGAGGTTTAAATATTATAAGAAACTCTTT,CATWDRRFKYYKKLF
TRGV2,TRGJ1/TRGJ2,few,TGTGCCACCTGGGAGGGTATGTATTATAAGAAACTCTTT,CATWEGMYYKKLF
TRGV3,TRGJP2,.,TGTGCCACCTGGGACGTACAGGGTAGTGATTGGATCAAGACGTTT,CATWDVQGSDWIKTF
TRGV5,TRGJ1/TRGJ2,.,TGTGCCACCTGGGACAGTTCGCATTATAAGAAACTCTTT,CATWDSSHYKKLF
TRGV2,TRGJ1/TRGJ2,few,TGTGCCACCTGGGACGGGCGATCGGAGAAACTCTTT,CATWDGRSEKLF
TRGV9,TRGJP1,few,TGTGCCTTGTGGGATAGGAGCACTGGTTGGTTCAAGATATTT,CALWDRSTGWFKIF
TRGV9,TRGJ1/TRGJ2,few,TGTGCTGGGGGTGGAGATTATTATAAGAAACTCTTT,CAGGGDYYKKLF
TRGV9,TRGJ1/TRGJ2,.,TGTGCCTCCCTGCGTCCCGGGAAACTCTTC,CASLRPGKLF
TRGV9,TRGJ1/TRGJ2,few,TGTGCCTTGTGGGAGGTGCGTCTTCAGAAACTCTTT,CALWEVRLQKLF
TRGV9,TRGJ1/TRGJ2,few,TGTGCCTTGTGGGAGGTCGGGGTTAAGAAACTCTTT,CALWEVGVKKLF
TRGV8,TRGJ1/TRGJ2,medium-sized,TGTGCCACCTGGGATAGGCAATATAAGAAACTCTTT,CATWDRQYKKLF